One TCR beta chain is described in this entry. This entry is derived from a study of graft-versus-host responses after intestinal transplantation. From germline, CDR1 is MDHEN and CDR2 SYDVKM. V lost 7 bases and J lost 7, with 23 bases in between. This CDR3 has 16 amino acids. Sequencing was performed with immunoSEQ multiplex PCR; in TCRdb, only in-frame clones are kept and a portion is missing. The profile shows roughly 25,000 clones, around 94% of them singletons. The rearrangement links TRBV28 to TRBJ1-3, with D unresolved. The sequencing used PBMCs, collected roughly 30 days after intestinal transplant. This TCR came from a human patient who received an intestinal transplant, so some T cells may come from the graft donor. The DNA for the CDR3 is TGTGCCAGCACTCCATGTGAGATTTTACTTGGGAACACCATATATTTT. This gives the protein CASTPCEILLGNTIYF.